One sample yielded the 4 T cell receptor beta chains listed below, sequenced in a study of response to subunit inactivated influenza vaccine. A single record per CDR3 protein comes from TCRdb applying MiXCR to the RT-PCR reads. The repertoire includes approximately 730,000 distinct CDR3 sequences, over 11% of them detected once, and less than 7% sits in the top ten. This specimen was PBMCs from blood, taken 14 days before vaccination. Receptors originate from a man aged 50 to 59 who received an inactivated influenza vaccine.

Many counts were recorded for this clonotype. The V call is TRBV12-3 or TRBV12-4, the J call TRBJ1-5; 8 bases are a match to TRBD1. J gave up 2 bases and V 7 bases, and 10 bases lay outside the gene matches. The CDR3 totals 16 residues. The CDR3 is CASTFQGAVGNQPQHF. CDR3 nucleotides: TGTGCCAGCACCTTTCAGGGGGCGGTGGGCAATCAGCCCCAGCATTTT.

The chain uses TRBV4-2 and TRBJ2-1; D call uncertain. This CDR3 contains 13 residues. Trimming took 0 bases from V and 5 from J, leaving 5 bases between them. The germline V gene encodes CDR1 LGHNA and CDR2 YNFKEQ. The CDR3 sequence is CASSQEGDNEQFF. The CDR3 DNA follows: TGTGCCAGCAGCCAAGAAGGAGACAATGAGCAGTTCTTC.

This clonotype was counted at least ten times. The rearrangement links TRBV20-1 to TRBJ2-3; TRBD2 matches at 10 bases. The trim removed 5 bases at V and 2 bases at J, leaving 4 bases unmatched. CDR1 is DFQATT and CDR2 is SNEGSKA in the germline V gene (reference sequence). The CDR3 spans 14 residues. The CDR3 DNA follows: TGCAGTGCTCCTAGCGGGGGTTTCACAGATACGCAGTATTTT. It translates to CSAPSGGFTDTQYF.

The chain recombines TRBV19 with TRBJ2-1; a weak D match, TRBD2 (6 bases). In germline, CDR1 is LNHDA, CDR2 SQIVND (reference sequence). The CDR3 has 15 residues. V lost 7 bases, J lost 4 bases, and 17 bases lay in between. CDR3 DNA sequence: TGTGCCAGTAAGGACCGACGGAGGGAATACAATGAGCAGTTCTTC. Its translation: CASKDRRREYNEQFF.